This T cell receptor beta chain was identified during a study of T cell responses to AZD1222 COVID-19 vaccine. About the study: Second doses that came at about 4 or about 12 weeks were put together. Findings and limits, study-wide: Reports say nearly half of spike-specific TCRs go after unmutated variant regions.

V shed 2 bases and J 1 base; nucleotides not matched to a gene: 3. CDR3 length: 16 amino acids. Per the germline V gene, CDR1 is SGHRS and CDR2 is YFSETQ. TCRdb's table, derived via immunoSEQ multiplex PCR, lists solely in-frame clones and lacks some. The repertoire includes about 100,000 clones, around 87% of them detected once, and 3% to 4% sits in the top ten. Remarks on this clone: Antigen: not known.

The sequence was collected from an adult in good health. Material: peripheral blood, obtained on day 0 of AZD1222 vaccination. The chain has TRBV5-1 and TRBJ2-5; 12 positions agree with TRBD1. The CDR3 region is CASSFRDRGPQETQYF. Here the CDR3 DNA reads TGCGCCAGCAGCTTCCGGGACAGGGGGCCCCAAGAGACCCAGTACTTC.